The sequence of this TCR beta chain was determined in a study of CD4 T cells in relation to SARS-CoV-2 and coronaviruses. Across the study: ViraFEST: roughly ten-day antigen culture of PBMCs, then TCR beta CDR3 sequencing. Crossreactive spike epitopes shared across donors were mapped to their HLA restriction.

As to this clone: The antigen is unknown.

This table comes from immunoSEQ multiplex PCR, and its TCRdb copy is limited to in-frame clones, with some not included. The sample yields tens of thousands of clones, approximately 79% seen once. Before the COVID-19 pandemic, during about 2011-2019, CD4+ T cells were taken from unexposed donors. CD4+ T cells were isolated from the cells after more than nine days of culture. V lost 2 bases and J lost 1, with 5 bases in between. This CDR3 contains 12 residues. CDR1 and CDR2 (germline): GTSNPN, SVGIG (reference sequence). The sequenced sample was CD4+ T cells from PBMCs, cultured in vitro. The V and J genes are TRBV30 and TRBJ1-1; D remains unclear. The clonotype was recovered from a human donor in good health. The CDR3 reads CAWSMENTEAFF. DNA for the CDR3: TGTGCCTGGAGTATGGAGAACACTGAAGCTTTCTTT.